The following is a T cell receptor beta chain sequence with its context. This entry belongs to a study of shared clonotypes between healthy human individuals. Some clones are missing from TCRdb's copy, which holds only in-frame ones; the method was immunoSEQ multiplex PCR. The sample consists of over 2 million clones, roughly 92% of them appearing once. CDR1 and CDR2 (germline): KGHSH, LQKENI. The CDR3 loop spans 17 amino acids. Trimming removed 6 bases at V and 6 bases at J, with 23 bases between. The source material was naive CD4+ T cells from PBMCs. Subset noted: CD45RA+ positively selected. The TCR was taken from a man between 18 and 35 years old in good health. Some clones in this sample may be carry-over from other donors' samples. The chain is built from TRBV18 and TRBJ2-2; TRBD1 or TRBD2 may be the D gene (5 bases each). The CDR3 region has the DNA TGTGCCAGCTCTCGTGACGGGACGGGCATCACGTCCGGGGAGCTGTTTTTT. Its translation is CASSRDGTGITSGELFF.